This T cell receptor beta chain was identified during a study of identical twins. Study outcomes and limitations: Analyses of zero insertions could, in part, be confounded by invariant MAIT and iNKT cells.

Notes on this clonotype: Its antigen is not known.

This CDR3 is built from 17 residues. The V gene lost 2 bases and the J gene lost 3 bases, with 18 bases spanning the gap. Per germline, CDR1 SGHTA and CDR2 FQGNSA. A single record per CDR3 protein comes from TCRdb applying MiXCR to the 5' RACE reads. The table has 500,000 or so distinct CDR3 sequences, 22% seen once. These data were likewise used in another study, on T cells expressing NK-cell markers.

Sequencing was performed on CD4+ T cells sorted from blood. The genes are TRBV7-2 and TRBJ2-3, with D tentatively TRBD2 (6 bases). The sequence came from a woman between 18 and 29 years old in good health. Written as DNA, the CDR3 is TGTGCCAGCAGCTTAAAGGCTACTAGCTTTGGTACAGATACGCAGTATTTT. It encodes CASSLKATSFGTDTQYF.